The 25 T cell receptor beta chains given below trace back to one sample, sequenced in a study of blood T cell repertoires in COVID-19. Sequenced by immunoSEQ multiplex PCR; TCRdb stores in-frame clones only, minus some. The repertoire holds 250,000 to 350,000 clones, with about 85% as singletons. Sequenced: PBMCs or T cells enriched from blood (not recorded which). These receptors were collected from a woman between 50 and 59 years old who had recovered from COVID-19.

The V and J genes are TRBV3-1 (or the pseudogene TRBV3-2) and TRBJ1-1; 8 nucleotides line up with TRBD1. The J segment lost 10 bases and the V segment lost 0 bases, leaving 7 bases of the junction unmatched. The CDR3 extends over 14 amino acids. Germline V CDR1 and CDR2: LGHDT, YNNKEL (reference sequence). In nucleotides, the CDR3 is TGTGCCAGCAGCCAAGATTCAGGGGGCAGGGGAGCTTTCTTT. Amino acid sequence: CASSQDSGGRGAFF.

This clone came up a few times. The V call is TRBV19, the J call TRBJ1-4; tentative D call: TRBD1 (6 bases). Germline loops: CDR1 LNHDA, CDR2 SQIVND (reference sequence). CDR3 length equals 15 residues. V shed 6 bases and J shed 4 bases, with 15 bases lying between them. As DNA, the CDR3 is TGTGCCAGTAGGCCTGGTACAGGGCGTAATGAAAAACTGTTTTTT. Amino acids: CASRPGTGRNEKLFF.

The chain combines TRBV11-1 with TRBJ1-2; 10 positions agree with TRBD1. Germline trimming cut 2 bases from V and 2 bases from J; bases unmatched to any gene: 5. CDR1 and CDR2 from the germline V gene are SGHAT and FQDESV (reference sequence). This CDR3 has 16 residues. The CDR3 is CASSLQGQGVNYGYTF. The CDR3 DNA reads as TGTGCCAGCAGCTTACAAGGACAGGGGGTAAACTATGGCTACACCTTC. Full variable domain (remainder filled in from reference TRBV11-1 and TRBJ1-2): EAEVAQSPRYKITEKSQAVAFWCDPISGHATLYWYRQILGQGPELLVQFQDESVVDDSQLPKDRFSAERLKGVDSTLKIQPAELGDSAMYLCASSLQGQGVNYGYTFGSGTRLTVV.

This chain links TRBV21-1 with TRBJ1-5; TRBD1 is the table's D call, not checked against the DNA. TRBV21-1 is labeled a pseudogene. This CDR3 has 16 residues. CDR3 in DNA: TGTGCCAGCAGCAAAGAACGGGACACCGCCAATCAGCCCCAGCATTTT. It is translated as CASSKERDTANQPQHF.

The chain links TRBV29-1 to TRBJ2-1; D not certain. The CDR3 has 15 amino acids. V was cut by 0 bases and J by 0 bases, with 9 bases left in between. The germline V gene has CDR1 SQVTM and CDR2 ANQGSEA. For the CDR3, the DNA is TGCAGCGTTGAAGATCAACGGAGCTCCTACAATGAGCAGTTCTTC. It codes for CSVEDQRSSYNEQFF.

The chain carries TRBV2 and TRBJ2-2; 8 positions match TRBD2. V shed 6 bases, J shed 4 bases, and the junction held 10 bases outside the gene matches. The CDR3 is made up of 16 amino acids. CDR1 is SNHLY and CDR2 is FYNNEI in the germline V gene. CDR3 residues: CASSPTRSGGTGELFF. Written as DNA, the CDR3 is TGTGCCAGCAGCCCAACGAGAAGCGGGGGCACCGGGGAGCTGTTTTTT.

V usage is TRBV6-5 and J usage is TRBJ1-4, with D perhaps matching TRBD1 (5 bases). The CDR3 covers 15 residues. The V gene's germline CDR1 is MNHEY and CDR2 SVGAGI. Trimming took off 6 bases at V and 1 base at J, with 12 bases between the two ends. The CDR3 reads CASRRDQGTNEKLFF. Here the CDR3 DNA reads TGTGCCAGCAGGCGCGACCAGGGAACTAATGAAAAACTGTTTTTT.

CDR3 in DNA: TGTGCCTGGAGGCGGGATTTGGGATACAATGAGCAGTTCTTC. Protein sequence: CAWRRDLGYNEQFF. The V gene is TRBV30, the J gene TRBJ2-1; D is possibly TRBD2 (6 bases). Germline lookup yields CDR1 GTSNPN and CDR2 SVGIG (reference sequence). V lost 3 bases and J 4 bases, leaving 13 bases between the germline ends. The CDR3 loop spans 14 amino acids.

The CDR3 is CASTGTSGLGEQFF. As DNA, the CDR3 is TGTGCCAGCACCGGGACTAGCGGTCTAGGGGAGCAGTTCTTC. This chain connects TRBV7-3 to TRBJ2-1, with 11 bases identical to TRBD2. The length of the CDR3 is 14 residues. V lost 7 bases to trimming and J lost 10 bases; unmatched junction nucleotides: 9. CDR1 and CDR2 (germline): SGHTA, FQGTGA.

V is TRBV19 and J is TRBJ2-1; TRBD1 matches at 8 bases. The CDR3 sequence is 13 residues long. The germline CDR1 and CDR2 sequences are LNHDA and SQIVND (reference sequence). V was clipped by 1 base and J by 7 bases; unmatched bases: 0. This CDR3 reads CASSIGTGNEQFF. The CDR3 DNA sequence: TGTGCCAGTAGTATAGGGACAGGGAATGAGCAGTTCTTC.

The rearrangement joins TRBV7-6 to TRBJ1-5, with D perhaps TRBD1 (6 bases). Germline CDR1 reads SGHVS; CDR2 reads FNYEAQ. The CDR3 runs to 15 residues. Trimming shortened V by 3 bases and J by 1 base, and 10 bases separated the two germline ends. The CDR3, as DNA: TGTGCCAGCAGCTTGGGGACACTAAGCAATCAGCCCCAGCATTTT. This gives the protein CASSLGTLSNQPQHF.

Only a few counts were recorded for this clone. The CDR3 here is CASSRSGGSIQETQYF. CDR3 bases: TGTGCCAGCAGCCGCTCAGGGGGATCAATTCAAGAGACCCAGTACTTC. J is TRBJ2-5 and V is TRBV7-9; 7 bases agree with TRBD1. V was pared by 5 bases and J by 2 bases, with 11 bases of the junction left unmatched. Germline V gene lookup returns CDR1 SEHNR and CDR2 FQNEAQ (reference sequence). The CDR3 has 16 amino acids.

The genes are TRBV2 and TRBJ2-3; TRBD2 matches at 12 bases. In germline, CDR1 is SNHLY, CDR2 FYNNEI. The CDR3 loop spans 15 amino acids. V trimming: 9 bases; J trimming: 9 bases; junction bases outside the gene matches: 13. The CDR3 spells CASQILAGGLGTQYF. DNA for the CDR3: TGTGCCAGTCAAATACTAGCGGGGGGACTGGGGACGCAGTATTTT.

The sample holds a few counts of this clone. The chain joins TRBV12-3 or TRBV12-4 to TRBJ1-1, with TRBD1 matching 8 bases. The CDR3 is 12 amino acids. V was clipped by 6 bases and J by 10 bases; unmatched bases: 7. CDR3 DNA sequence: TGTGCCAGCAGGGGGACAGGCCCAGGAGCTTTCTTT. Protein sequence: CASRGTGPGAFF.

The rearrangement links TRBV6-2 or TRBV6-3 to TRBJ2-7, with 12 bases that match TRBD2. Germline CDR1 is MNHEY and CDR2 is SVGEGT. V gave up 0 bases and J gave up 7 bases; unmatched junction bases: 13. This CDR3 contains 18 residues. The CDR3 loop is CASSYSPVGLAGIYEQYF. Written as DNA, the CDR3 is TGTGCCAGCAGTTACTCGCCTGTTGGACTAGCGGGAATTTATGAGCAGTACTTC.

The chain joins TRBV5-1 to TRBJ1-3, with D perhaps TRBD1 (6 bases). The CDR3 is 14 residues long. V was trimmed by 5 bases and J by 1 base, leaving 10 bases between them. The germline CDR1 and CDR2 sequences are SGHRS and YFSETQ. The CDR3 loop reads CASRETGSGNTIYF. CDR3 DNA sequence: TGCGCCAGCAGGGAAACAGGGTCTGGAAACACCATATATTTT.

This clone appeared a few times. The chain uses TRBV6-4 and TRBJ1-2, with TRBD1 identical over 7 bases. The CDR3 is made up of 14 amino acids. The germline V gene encodes CDR1 MRHNA and CDR2 SNTAGT. Trimming took 4 bases from V and 8 from J; bases not matched to a gene: 10. CDR3 DNA: TGTGCCAGCAGTGCACAAGACAGGGTAGGCGGCTACACCTTC. Its translation: CASSAQDRVGGYTF.

Turning to this clone: The sample carries other DNA sequences with the same CDR3. The J gene is TRBJ1-5, the V gene TRBV7-2; D is perhaps TRBD1 (6 bases). Germline CDR1 reads SGHTA; CDR2 reads FQGNSA. V was trimmed by 1 base and J by 3 bases, leaving 13 bases between them. This CDR3 has 16 residues. The CDR3 reads CASSLDLQGFNQPQHF. CDR3 DNA sequence: TGTGCCAGCAGCTTAGATCTGCAGGGGTTCAATCAGCCCCAGCATTTT.

In its sample, this clone was seen once. This chain joins TRBV15 and TRBJ2-7, with 8 bases lining up with TRBD1. The ends lost 4 bases at V and 0 bases at J; junction bases unmatched: 2. The V gene's germline CDR1 is LNHNV and CDR2 YYDKDF (reference sequence). The CDR3 spans 14 residues. As DNA, the CDR3 is TGTGCCACCAGCACCGGGACAGGCTCCTACGAGCAGTACTTC. It codes for CATSTGTGSYEQYF.

The J gene is TRBJ1-2, the V gene TRBV2; perhaps TRBD1 as D (6 bases). The CDR3 sequence is 15 residues long. Per germline, CDR1 SNHLY and CDR2 FYNNEI. Between the trimmed V and J ends, which lost 6 bases and 0 bases, there was a span of 14 bases. CDR3 in amino acids: CASRIQGLANYGYTF. The CDR3 DNA reads as TGTGCCAGCAGAATACAGGGATTAGCTAACTATGGCTACACCTTC.

This chain links TRBV7-3 with TRBJ1-5, with D possibly matching TRBD1 (6 bases). V lost 5 bases and J lost 5, with 10 bases in between. From germline, CDR1 is SGHTA and CDR2 FQGTGA. This CDR3 region has 13 residues. The CDR3 loop reads CASSASGDQPQHF. The CDR3 region has the DNA TGTGCCAGCAGCGCGTCAGGGGATCAGCCCCAGCATTTT.

The chain uses TRBV5-1 and TRBJ1-2; 11 bases are shared with TRBD1. Germline values: CDR1 SGHRS, CDR2 YFSETQ. The junction had 0 bases not matched to a gene; V was cut back by 0 bases and J by 2 bases. The CDR3 spans 15 residues. CDR3 coding DNA: TGCGCCAGCAGCTTGGGGGACAGGGGGAACTATGGCTACACCTTC. Translation: CASSLGDRGNYGYTF.

V is TRBV30 and J is TRBJ1-2; TRBD1 matches at 7 bases. Germline CDR1 is GTSNPN and CDR2 is SVGIG (reference sequence). The CDR3 runs to 13 residues. The J segment lost 4 bases and the V segment lost 3 bases, leaving 5 bases of the junction unmatched. For the CDR3, the DNA is TGTGCCTGGAGGCACAGGGGTGTCTATGGCTACACCTTC. It translates to CAWRHRGVYGYTF.

This chain joins TRBV5-1 and TRBJ2-5; 10 bases are shared with TRBD2. CDR1 and CDR2 from the germline V gene are SGHRS and YFSETQ. The CDR3 contains 14 residues. Germline trimming cut 4 bases from V and 5 bases from J; bases unmatched to any gene: 5. CDR3 region: CASSGLAGEETQYF. Written as DNA, the CDR3 is TGCGCCAGCAGCGGGCTAGCGGGAGAGGAGACCCAGTACTTC.

The rearrangement joins TRBV5-1 to TRBJ2-5; 12 nucleotides agree with TRBD2. The CDR3 loop spans 15 amino acids. V shed 4 bases, J shed 5 bases, and the junction held 6 bases outside the gene matches. From germline, CDR1 is SGHRS and CDR2 YFSETQ. CDR3 protein: CASSPTSGSRETQYF. The CDR3, as DNA: TGCGCCAGCAGCCCGACTAGCGGGAGTAGGGAGACCCAGTACTTC.